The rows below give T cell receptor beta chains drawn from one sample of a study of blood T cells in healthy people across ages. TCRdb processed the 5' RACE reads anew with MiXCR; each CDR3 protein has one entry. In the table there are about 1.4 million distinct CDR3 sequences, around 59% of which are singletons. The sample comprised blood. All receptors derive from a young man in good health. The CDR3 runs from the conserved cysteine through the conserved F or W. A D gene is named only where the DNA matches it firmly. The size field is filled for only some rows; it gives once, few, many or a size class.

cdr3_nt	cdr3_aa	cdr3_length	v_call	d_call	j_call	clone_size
TGTGCCAGCAGCTCCAGCGGGAACCCTTACAATGAGCAGTTCTTC	CASSSSGNPYNEQFF	15	TRBV4-1	TRBD2	TRBJ2-1	.
TGTGCCAGCAGCCCCCAAACTGAGGATTGGGAGACCCAGTACTTC	CASSPQTEDWETQYF	15	TRBV7-2	.	TRBJ2-5	once
TGTGCCAGCAGCCAAGACAGGGGGCGAGGGCAGCCCCAGCATTTT	CASSQDRGRGQPQHF	15	TRBV12-3/TRBV12-4	TRBD1	TRBJ1-5	.
TGTGCCAGCAGCGTAGGTGGCACAGTTGAAGCTTTCTTT	CASSVGGTVEAFF	13	TRBV9	.	TRBJ1-1	.
TGTGCCAGCAGGGCAGGGGCCCTTACCTACGAGCAGTACTTC	CASRAGALTYEQYF	14	TRBV6-6	.	TRBJ2-7	.
TGTGCCAGCACCCGAGACAGGGACGCGGGAATCTATGGTACGCAGTATTTT	CASTRDRDAGIYGTQYF	17	TRBV6-6	.	TRBJ2-3	.
TGTGCCAGCAGCTTAGCGCTACGTTATCAAGAGACCCAGTACTTC	CASSLALRYQETQYF	15	TRBV7-6	.	TRBJ2-5	.
TGCGCCAGCAGCCTGTCCGAGGGCGAGCAGTACTTC	CASSLSEGEQYF	12	TRBV4-1	.	TRBJ2-7	.
TGTGCCAGCAGTTTGGACAGGGGGCACTCGGGGGCCTACGAGCAGTACTTC	CASSLDRGHSGAYEQYF	17	TRBV27	TRBD1	TRBJ2-7	.
TGCAGTGCCTTGGAAGATACGCAGTATTTT	CSALEDTQYF	10	TRBV20-1	.	TRBJ2-3	few
TGTGCCAGCAGCTTATATACCCCAGATACGCAGTATTTT	CASSLYTPDTQYF	13	TRBV7-9	.	TRBJ2-3	.
TGTGCCAGCAGTTTAGGGCACCCTAGCAATCAGCCCCAGCATTTT	CASSLGHPSNQPQHF	15	TRBV27	.	TRBJ1-5	once
TGTGCCAGCAGATCTCTAGCGGGTGAGCAGTTCTTC	CASRSLAGEQFF	12	TRBV12-3/TRBV12-4	TRBD2	TRBJ2-1	.
TGTGCCAGCAGCTCGGAGGCTGCTCTCTACGAGCAGTACTTC	CASSSEAALYEQYF	14	TRBV11-2	.	TRBJ2-7	once
TGCGCCAGCAGCTTGGCTGACGGGAGGGCGTCCGAGCAGTACTTC	CASSLADGRASEQYF	15	TRBV5-1	TRBD2	TRBJ2-7	.
TGTGCCAGCAGCTTAGACCAGGGTGCAGAGACCCAGTACTTC	CASSLDQGAETQYF	14	TRBV7-2	.	TRBJ2-5	.
TGTGCCAGCAGTGAACGGGGTACCCCCGGCTACACCTTC	CASSERGTPGYTF	13	TRBV2	.	TRBJ1-2	.
TGTGCCAGCAGTGAACTAGCGGGGCGGAATGAGCAGTTCTTC	CASSELAGRNEQFF	14	TRBV2	TRBD2	TRBJ2-1	few
TGCGCCAGCAGCCCGAGGGGTTTAGGCAATGGCTACACCTTC	CASSPRGLGNGYTF	14	TRBV5-1	.	TRBJ1-2	.
TGCAGCGTCTCCGTAGGGGGCACAGATACGCAGTATTTT	CSVSVGGTDTQYF	13	TRBV29-1	.	TRBJ2-3	few
TGCAGCGTTGATTGGCGTCCGGAGGAGCAGTTCTTC	CSVDWRPEEQFF	12	TRBV29-1	.	TRBJ2-1	.
TGTGCCAGCAGTTACCCGCCCAGCCCGAGATTGCATGAGCAGTTCTTC	CASSYPPSPRLHEQFF	16	TRBV6-2/TRBV6-3	.	TRBJ2-1	.
TGCGCCAGCAGCCAGGACAGGGTGGCGAACACTGAAGCTTTCTTT	CASSQDRVANTEAFF	15	TRBV5-1	TRBD1	TRBJ1-1	.
TGCGCCAGCAGCCAAGACAGGGGGCCTAATGGCTACACCTTC	CASSQDRGPNGYTF	14	TRBV4-1	TRBD1	TRBJ1-2	few
TGCGCCAGCAGCTTCAGGGGGGCACCCCTCCACTTT	CASSFRGAPLHF	12	TRBV5-1	TRBD1	TRBJ1-6	.
TGCGCCAGCAGCCAAGATCCCCAGGGGGCAGGAGAGACCCAGTACTTC	CASSQDPQGAGETQYF	16	TRBV4-3	TRBD1	TRBJ2-5	.
TGCAGCGTTGAAGATGTGGGGTACGAGCAGTACTTC	CSVEDVGYEQYF	12	TRBV29-1	.	TRBJ2-7	few
TGCAGCGTTGAAGATCCTGCCGGGACTAGCACAAACAATGAGCAGTTCTTC	CSVEDPAGTSTNNEQFF	17	TRBV29-1	TRBD2	TRBJ2-1	.
TGCAGTGCTAGATCCCAAGCGGAGAACTACGAGCAGTACTTC	CSARSQAENYEQYF	14	TRBV20-1	.	TRBJ2-7	.
TGTGCCAGCAGTTTTATGGGGGGCCCCAGCTCCTACAATGAGCAGTTCTTC	CASSFMGGPSSYNEQFF	17	TRBV27	.	TRBJ2-1	.
TGTGCCAGCAGCGTAGTTGGGGGGGCCACTGAAGCTTTCTTT	CASSVVGGATEAFF	14	TRBV9	.	TRBJ1-1	.
TGTGCCAGCAGTGGTGACAGCGCCTGGGATACGCAGTATTTT	CASSGDSAWDTQYF	14	TRBV6-1	.	TRBJ2-3	.
TGCAGCGTTGTCCATAATCAGAACACTGAAGCTTTCTTT	CSVVHNQNTEAFF	13	TRBV29-1	.	TRBJ1-1	once
TGCGCCAGCAGCCAAGACGGTCGGGGTCTTAACTATGGCTACACCTTC	CASSQDGRGLNYGYTF	16	TRBV4-1	.	TRBJ1-2	few
TGTGCCAGCAGTTACGGAAACAGATACACAGATACGCAGTATTTT	CASSYGNRYTDTQYF	15	TRBV6-5	.	TRBJ2-3	once
TGTGCCAGCATGGGGACTAGCGGGTTCCGCGGGGAGACCCAGTACTTC	CASMGTSGFRGETQYF	16	TRBV7-2	TRBD2	TRBJ2-5	.
TGCGCCAGCAGTGCGATCGCCTCAAGCCTAGACTCCTACAATGAGCAGTTCTTC	CASSAIASSLDSYNEQFF	18	TRBV10-2	.	TRBJ2-1	.
TGCGCCAGCAGCCAAGGGATAGGGGTCGTGGAAGAGACCCAGTACTTC	CASSQGIGVVEETQYF	16	TRBV4-1	.	TRBJ2-5	few
TGCGCCAGCAGCCAAGATCAAGGCGGAAACACAGATACGCAGTATTTT	CASSQDQGGNTDTQYF	16	TRBV4-1	.	TRBJ2-3	.
TGCAGTGCTAACCGAGTAGCCGATGAGCAGTTCTTC	CSANRVADEQFF	12	TRBV20-1	.	TRBJ2-1	.
TGTGCCAGCACCTCGCGGAGGAGCCCCTACAATGAGCAGTTCTTC	CASTSRRSPYNEQFF	15	TRBV11-1	.	TRBJ2-1	.
TGCGCCAGCAGCCAAGAACAGGCCGGTAGGGAGCAGTACTTC	CASSQEQAGREQYF	14	TRBV4-1	.	TRBJ2-7	.
TGTGCCAGCAGGGAAGGAAGTTTTCAGCCCCAGCATTTT	CASREGSFQPQHF	13	TRBV6-2/TRBV6-3	.	TRBJ1-5	.
TGCGCCAGCAGCGGGGGGCGGAGTGAGACTGAAGCTTTCTTT	CASSGGRSETEAFF	14	TRBV4-1	.	TRBJ1-1	.
TGCGCCAGCAGCCACCCAGGACGGATTAATGAAAAACTGTTTTTT	CASSHPGRINEKLFF	15	TRBV4-1	.	TRBJ1-4	.
TGTGCCAGTTGGACAGGGAATATGACTGCCACAGATACGCAGTATTTT	CASWTGNMTATDTQYF	16	TRBV27	TRBD1	TRBJ2-3	.
TGCAGTGCAGCCCCACTAGCGGGAGGGTACGAGCAGTACTTC	CSAAPLAGGYEQYF	14	TRBV20-1	TRBD2	TRBJ2-7	few
TGCAGCGTTGCCGGCTCATGGACGAAAAGCACAGATACGCAGTATTTT	CSVAGSWTKSTDTQYF	16	TRBV29-1	.	TRBJ2-3	.